The 16 T cell receptor beta chains reported below all come from one sample, sequenced in a study of shared clonotypes between healthy human individuals (dated by TCRdb to between 2020 and 2021). The method behind the library was the immunoSEQ multiplex PCR assay. TCRdb's version of the immuneACCESS table is confined to in-frame rearrangements and falls short of the full clone set. An unresolved V gene accounts for under half of the shortfall where checked; the remainder is of unknown origin. The sample table lists about 2.4 million clones, over 85% of them with a count of one. Of the sample, roughly 0.14% falls within the top ten clones. The material sequenced was naive CD4+ T cells sorted from blood. The cell subset or site label corresponds to: CD45RA+ positively selected. The receptors were gathered from a young man in good health.

Details on this clone: This specimen includes other DNA sequences encoding the same CDR3. V gene TRBV5-1 combines with J gene TRBJ2-5, with 8 bases fitting TRBD2. Germline trimming cut 2 bases from V and 4 bases from J; bases unmatched to any gene: 4. In germline, CDR1 is SGHRS, CDR2 YFSETQ. There are 14 residues in the CDR3. Here the CDR3 DNA reads TGCGCCAGCAGCTTACGGGAGGGCCGAGAGACCCAGTACTTC. Protein: CASSLREGRETQYF.

This chain joins TRBV7-9 and TRBJ2-1, with 12 bases identical to TRBD2. Trimming at V came to 5 bases and at J to 3 bases, leaving 8 bases not matched to a gene. Germline V gene lookup returns CDR1 SEHNR and CDR2 FQNEAQ (reference sequence). The length of the CDR3 is 17 residues. The CDR3 nucleotides read TGTGCCAGCAGCCGCCCCGGACTAGCGGGATTCTACAATGAGCAGTTCTTC. Translation gives CASSRPGLAGFYNEQFF.

The chain combines TRBV4-1 with TRBJ2-3; D is ambiguous. V lost 0 bases and J 1 base, leaving 8 bases between the germline ends. This CDR3 has 15 residues. Germline CDR1 and CDR2: MGHRA and YSYEKL. The CDR3 DNA follows: TGCGCCAGCAGCCAAGACAGTACCGGCACAGATACGCAGTATTTT. Protein: CASSQDSTGTDTQYF.

The rearrangement links TRBV6-5 to TRBJ2-3; a possible D gene is TRBD2 (5 bases). Germline CDR1 MNHEY, CDR2 SVGAGI. The CDR3 consists of 15 residues. Trimming left V 6 bases short and J 1 base short, with 14 bases between. The CDR3 DNA follows: TGTGCCAGCAGCAGTCTAGCTCGTCGCACAGATACGCAGTATTTT. It encodes CASSSLARRTDTQYF.

The chain employs TRBV5-4 and TRBJ1-3; D is perhaps TRBD1 (5 bases). Germline V gene data show CDR1 as SGHNT and CDR2 as YYREEE (reference sequence). The CDR3 is made up of 15 amino acids. With 2 bases removed from V and 0 bases from J, the gap between germline ends came to 9 bases. The CDR3, as DNA: TGTGCCAGCAGCTTAGCAGGGTCCTCTGGAAACACCATATATTTT. The encoded protein is CASSLAGSSGNTIYF.

This sequence joins TRBV5-4 and TRBJ1-2; D not resolved. The CDR3 contains 16 residues. Germline V lookup: CDR1 SGHNT, CDR2 YYREEE (reference sequence). The V end was cut by 2 bases, the J end by 8 bases, with 22 bases between. CDR3 sequence reads: CASSFGGTPLQEGYTF. CDR3 nucleotide sequence: TGTGCCAGCAGCTTTGGCGGTACCCCTCTTCAAGAGGGCTACACCTTC.

To note about this clone: This specimen includes other DNA sequences encoding the same CDR3. The chain combines TRBV7-9 with TRBJ2-3, with TRBD1 as a possible D gene (5 bases). V lost 5 bases and J 1 base, leaving 10 bases between the germline ends. Germline CDR1 SEHNR, CDR2 FQNEAQ (reference sequence). The CDR3 length is 14 residues. CDR3 coding DNA: TGTGCCAGCAGCCGGACACGGGGCACAGATACGCAGTATTTT. Residues: CASSRTRGTDTQYF.

The genes are TRBV4-1 and TRBJ2-1; 13 bases map to TRBD2. Germline CDR1 MGHRA, CDR2 YSYEKL. The CDR3 contains 16 residues. V was clipped by 4 bases and J by 9 bases; unmatched bases: 9. The chain's CDR3 is CASSPLGLAGDGEQFF. CDR3 sequence (DNA): TGCGCCAGCAGCCCACTAGGACTAGCGGGAGATGGTGAGCAGTTCTTC.

This clone showed up just once. The chain employs TRBV9 and TRBJ2-5; TRBD2 aligns across 9 bases. CDR1 is SGDLS, CDR2 YYNGEE, per germline. Trimming cost V 1 base and J 1 base; bases outside gene matches: 8. CDR3 size: 17 residues. CDR3 nucleotides: TGTGCCAGCAGCGTATGTTCCCTAGCGGGAACCCAAGAGACCCAGTACTTC. Amino acid sequence: CASSVCSLAGTQETQYF. The whole variable domain, remainder taken from reference TRBV9 and TRBJ2-5, is DSGVTQTPKHLITATGQRVTLRCSPRSGDLSVYWYQQSLDQGLQFLIQYYNGEERAKGNILERFSAQQFPDLHSELNLSSLELGDSALYFCASSVCSLAGTQETQYFGPGTRLLVL.

J is TRBJ2-7 and V is TRBV7-6; 13 bases fit TRBD2. This CDR3 spans 16 amino acids. J lost 2 bases, V lost 2 bases, and 3 bases had no gene match. The germline gives CDR1 SGHVS, CDR2 FNYEAQ. The CDR3 is CASSLIGTSGTYEQYF. DNA for the CDR3: TGTGCCAGCAGCTTAATAGGGACTAGCGGGACCTACGAGCAGTACTTC.

The gene calls are TRBV9 and TRBJ2-1; D remains ambiguous. Looked up from germline, CDR1 is SGDLS and CDR2 is YYNGEE. This CDR3 has 13 residues. Trimming took 1 base from V and 7 from J, leaving 9 bases between them. CDR3 region: CASSVNKENEQFF. The DNA of the CDR3 is TGTGCCAGCAGCGTAAATAAAGAGAATGAGCAGTTCTTC.

The chain recombines TRBV30 with TRBJ1-2; the D is unclear. Looked up from germline, CDR1 is GTSNPN and CDR2 is SVGIG (reference sequence). The ends were cut back, 3 bases at V and 0 bases at J, with 11 bases in the middle. The CDR3 runs 14 residues. CDR3: CAWSRRIANYGYTF. The CDR3 DNA reads TGTGCCTGGAGCCGGAGGATAGCTAACTATGGCTACACCTTC.

The chain joins TRBV7-2 to TRBJ1-2; possible D gene TRBD1, 5 bases. V lost 5 bases and J lost 0, with 16 bases in between. Germline lookup yields CDR1 SGHTA and CDR2 FQGNSA. The CDR3 spans 16 residues. DNA for the CDR3: TGTGCCAGCAGCCCGGGGAGTCGGGGGTCTAACTATGGCTACACCTTC. Protein product: CASSPGSRGSNYGYTF.

The V gene is TRBV5-1, the J gene TRBJ1-2; D is possibly TRBD1 (6 bases). The ends were cut back, 3 bases at V and 1 base at J, with 13 bases in the middle. The CDR3 spans 15 residues. Germline V lookup: CDR1 SGHRS, CDR2 YFSETQ. The CDR3, as DNA: TGCGCCAGCAGCTCCGGACAGAGCATTAACTATGGCTACACCTTC. Translating it yields CASSSGQSINYGYTF. Full variable domain (rest looked up from reference TRBV5-1 and TRBJ1-2): KAGVTQTPRYLIKTRGQQVTLSCSPISGHRSVSWYQQTPGQGLQFLFEYFSETQRNKGNFPGRFSGRQFSNSRSEMNVSTLELGDSALYLCASSSGQSINYGYTFGSGTRLTVV.

In nucleotides, the CDR3 is TGTGCCTGGAGCCCCGGGGGGGTACCTTATGGCTACACCTTC. As protein: CAWSPGGVPYGYTF. J is TRBJ1-2 and V is TRBV30; weak D call: TRBD1 (5 bases). Germline values: CDR1 GTSNPN, CDR2 SVGIG (reference sequence). CDR3 size: 14 residues. Trimming cost V 3 bases and J 5 bases, with 16 bases left between them.

Comments on this clone: The same CDR3 can be traced to other DNA sequences in this sample. V usage is TRBV9 and J usage is TRBJ2-5, with TRBD2 matching over 14 bases. Germline trimming cut 2 bases from V and 1 base from J; bases unmatched to any gene: 1. The CDR3 contains 16 residues. Germline loops: CDR1 SGDLS, CDR2 YYNGEE. For the CDR3, the DNA is TGTGCCAGCAGCGTCGGACTAGCGGGAGGCCAAGAGACCCAGTACTTC. Its translation: CASSVGLAGGQETQYF.